The present T cell receptor (beta chain) was sequenced within a study of blood T cell repertoires in COVID-19. As processed by the authors: Reference gene primers were amplified, and this amplification served to estimate nucleated cell counts. Sequencing used immunoSEQ multiplex PCR; TCRdb keeps in-frame clones, though not all of them. Clonal size and the V and J genes are those of that table, whereas D and trimming came from the DNA. Counted here are about 190,000 clones, nearly 90% occurring once; the ten biggest clones make up 0.62%. This clone showed up just once. Trimming shortened V by 6 bases and J by 3 bases, and 11 bases separated the two germline ends. Germline CDR1 reads MNHEY; CDR2 reads SVGAGI. This CDR3 region has 13 residues.

The receptor was isolated from a man in his fifties or sixties with acute or convalescent COVID-19. The sequenced sample consisted of peripheral blood. The rearrangement links TRBV6-5 to TRBJ1-1, with D unresolved. In DNA form, the CDR3 reads TGTGCCAGCAGGTCCGACGGGTACACTGAAGCTTTCTTT. Its protein product is CASRSDGYTEAFF.